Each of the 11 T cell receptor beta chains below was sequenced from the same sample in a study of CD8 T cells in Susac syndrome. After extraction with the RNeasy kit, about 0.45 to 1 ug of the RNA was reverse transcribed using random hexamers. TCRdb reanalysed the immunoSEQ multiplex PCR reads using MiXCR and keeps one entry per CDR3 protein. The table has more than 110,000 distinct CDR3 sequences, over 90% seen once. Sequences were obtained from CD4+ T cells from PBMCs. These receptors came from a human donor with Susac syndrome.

The CDR3 loop is CASSGREGRYEQYF. The CDR3 nucleotides read TGTGCCAGCAGCGGGAGGGAGGGCCGGTACGAGCAGTACTTC. The gene calls are TRBV2 and TRBJ2-7; 8 positions agree with TRBD2. With 6 bases clipped from V and 4 bases from J, the junction kept 8 bases outside the gene matches. CDR1 and CDR2 from the germline V gene are SNHLY and FYNNEI. This CDR3 is 14 amino acids long.

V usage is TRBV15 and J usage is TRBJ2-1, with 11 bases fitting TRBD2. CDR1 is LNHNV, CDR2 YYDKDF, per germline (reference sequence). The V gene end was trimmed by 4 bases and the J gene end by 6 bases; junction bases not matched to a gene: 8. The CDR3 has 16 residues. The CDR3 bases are TGTGCCACCAGCAAGCCGGGACTAGCGGACATCAATGAGCAGTTCTTC. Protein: CATSKPGLADINEQFF.

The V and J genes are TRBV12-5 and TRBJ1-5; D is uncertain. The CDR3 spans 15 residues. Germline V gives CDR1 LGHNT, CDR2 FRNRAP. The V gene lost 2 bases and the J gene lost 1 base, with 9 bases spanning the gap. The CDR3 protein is CASGLSTRSNQPQHF. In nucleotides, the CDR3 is TGTGCTAGTGGTTTGTCGACAAGGAGCAATCAGCCCCAGCATTTT. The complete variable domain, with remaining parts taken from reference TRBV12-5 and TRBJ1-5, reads DARVTQTPRHKVTEMGQEVTMRCQPILGHNTVFWYRQTMMQGLELLAYFRNRAPLDDSGMPKDRFSAEMPDATLATLKIQPSEPRDSAVYFCASGLSTRSNQPQHFGDGTRLSIL.

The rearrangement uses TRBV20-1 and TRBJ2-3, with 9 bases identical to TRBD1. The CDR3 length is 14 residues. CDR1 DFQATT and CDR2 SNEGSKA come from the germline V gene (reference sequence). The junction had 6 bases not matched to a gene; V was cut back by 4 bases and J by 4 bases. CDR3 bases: TGCAGTGCTAATCCGGGACAGGGCGCAGATACGCAGTATTTT. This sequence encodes CSANPGQGADTQYF.

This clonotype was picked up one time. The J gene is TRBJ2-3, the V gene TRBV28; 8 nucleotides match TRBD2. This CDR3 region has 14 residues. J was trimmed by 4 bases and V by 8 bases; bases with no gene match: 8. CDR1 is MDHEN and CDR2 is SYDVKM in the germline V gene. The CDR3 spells CASATSGGPDTQYF. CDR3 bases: TGTGCCAGCGCCACTAGCGGAGGTCCAGATACGCAGTATTTT.

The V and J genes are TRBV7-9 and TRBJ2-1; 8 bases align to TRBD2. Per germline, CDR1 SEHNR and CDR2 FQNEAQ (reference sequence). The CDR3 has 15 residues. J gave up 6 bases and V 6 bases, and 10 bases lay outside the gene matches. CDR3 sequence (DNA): TGTGCCAGCAGGGGAGCGGGAGTTCCCTTCAATGAGCAGTTCTTC. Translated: CASRGAGVPFNEQFF.

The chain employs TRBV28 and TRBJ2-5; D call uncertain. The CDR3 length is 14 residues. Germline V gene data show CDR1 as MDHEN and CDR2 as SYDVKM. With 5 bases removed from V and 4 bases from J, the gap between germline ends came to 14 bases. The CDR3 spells CASSPKGLPETQYF. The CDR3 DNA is TGTGCCAGCAGTCCGAAGGGCCTCCCAGAGACCCAGTACTTC.

As DNA, the CDR3 is TGTGCCAGCAGTGAAGCGACAGCCTACGAGCAGTACTTC. Amino acid sequence: CASSEATAYEQYF. This chain connects TRBV2 to TRBJ2-7; tentative D call: TRBD1 (5 bases). The CDR3 spans 13 residues. V shed 0 bases and J shed 2 bases, with 5 bases lying between them. Per the germline V gene, CDR1 is SNHLY and CDR2 is FYNNEI. The full variable domain, its missing parts supplied by reference TRBV2 and TRBJ2-7, is EPEVTQTPSHQVTQMGQEVILRCVPISNHLYFYWYRQILGQKVEFLVSFYNNEISEKSEIFDDQFSVERPDGSNFTLKIRSTKLEDSAMYFCASSEATAYEQYFGPGTRLTVT.

CDR3: CAISGGEETQYF. The CDR3 DNA sequence: TGTGCCATCAGTGGAGGGGAAGAGACCCAGTACTTC. V usage is TRBV10-3 and J usage is TRBJ2-5; the D gene could be TRBD1 or TRBD2 (5 bases each). The V and J ends lost 4 bases and 3 bases respectively, with 6 bases between them. The germline CDR1 and CDR2 sequences are ENHRY and SYGVKD. The CDR3 has 12 residues.

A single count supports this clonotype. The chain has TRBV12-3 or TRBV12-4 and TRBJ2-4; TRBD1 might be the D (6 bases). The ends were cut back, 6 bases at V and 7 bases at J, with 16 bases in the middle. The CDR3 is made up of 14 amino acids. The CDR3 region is CASSPTGSLNIQYF. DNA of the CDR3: TGTGCCAGCAGCCCCACAGGGTCCCTGAACATTCAGTACTTC.

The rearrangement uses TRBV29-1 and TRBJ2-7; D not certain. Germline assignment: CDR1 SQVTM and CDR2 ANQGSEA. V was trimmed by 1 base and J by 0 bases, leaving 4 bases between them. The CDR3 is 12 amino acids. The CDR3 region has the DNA TGCAGCGTTGAAGGGAGCTCCTACGAGCAGTACTTC. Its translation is CSVEGSSYEQYF.